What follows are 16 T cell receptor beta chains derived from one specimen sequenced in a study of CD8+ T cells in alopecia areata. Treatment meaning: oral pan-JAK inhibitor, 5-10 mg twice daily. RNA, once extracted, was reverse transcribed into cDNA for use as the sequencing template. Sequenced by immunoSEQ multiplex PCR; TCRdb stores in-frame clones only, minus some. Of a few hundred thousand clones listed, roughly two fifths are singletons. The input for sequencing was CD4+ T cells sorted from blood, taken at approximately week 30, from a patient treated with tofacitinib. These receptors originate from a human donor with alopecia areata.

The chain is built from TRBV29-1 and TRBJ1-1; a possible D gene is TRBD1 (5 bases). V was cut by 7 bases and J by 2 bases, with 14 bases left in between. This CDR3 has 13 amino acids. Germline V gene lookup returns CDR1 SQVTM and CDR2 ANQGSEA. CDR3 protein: CSETGQGNTEAFF. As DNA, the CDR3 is TGCAGCGAAACCGGGCAGGGAAACACTGAAGCTTTCTTT.

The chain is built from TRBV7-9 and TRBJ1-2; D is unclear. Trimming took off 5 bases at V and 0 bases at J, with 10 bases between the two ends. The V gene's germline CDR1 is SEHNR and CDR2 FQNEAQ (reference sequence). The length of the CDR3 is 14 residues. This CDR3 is CASSPEAANYGYTF. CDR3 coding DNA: TGTGCCAGCAGCCCAGAGGCGGCTAACTATGGCTACACCTTC.

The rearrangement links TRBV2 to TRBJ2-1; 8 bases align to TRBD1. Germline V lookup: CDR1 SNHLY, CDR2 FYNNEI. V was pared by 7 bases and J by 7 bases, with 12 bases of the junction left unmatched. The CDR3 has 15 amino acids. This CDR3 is CASKVGQGRWNEQFF. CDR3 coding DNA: TGTGCCAGCAAGGTAGGACAGGGTCGCTGGAATGAGCAGTTCTTC.

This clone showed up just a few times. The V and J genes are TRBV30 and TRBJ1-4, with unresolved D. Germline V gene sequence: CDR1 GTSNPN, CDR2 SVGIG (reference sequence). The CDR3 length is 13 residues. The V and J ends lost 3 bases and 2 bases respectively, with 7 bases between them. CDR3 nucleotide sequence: TGTGCCTGGAGGAAATTGACTAATGAAAAACTGTTTTTT. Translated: CAWRKLTNEKLFF. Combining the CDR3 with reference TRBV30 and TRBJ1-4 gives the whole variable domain SQTIHQWPATLVQPVGSPLSLECTVEGTSNPNLYWYRQAAGRGLQLLFYSVGIGQISSEVPQNLSASRPQDRQFILSSKKLLLSDSGFYLCAWRKLTNEKLFFGSGTQLSVL.

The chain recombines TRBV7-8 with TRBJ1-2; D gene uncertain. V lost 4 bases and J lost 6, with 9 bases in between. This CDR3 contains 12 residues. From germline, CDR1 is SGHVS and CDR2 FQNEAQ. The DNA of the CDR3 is TGTGCCAGCAGCTCCCGAACGCATGGCTACACCTTC. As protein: CASSSRTHGYTF. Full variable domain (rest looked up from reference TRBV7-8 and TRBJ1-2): GAGVSQSPRYKVAKRGQDVALRCDPISGHVSLFWYQQALGQGPEFLTYFQNEAQLDKSGLPSDRFFAERPEGSVSTLKIQRTQQEDSAVYLCASSSRTHGYTFGSGTRLTVV.

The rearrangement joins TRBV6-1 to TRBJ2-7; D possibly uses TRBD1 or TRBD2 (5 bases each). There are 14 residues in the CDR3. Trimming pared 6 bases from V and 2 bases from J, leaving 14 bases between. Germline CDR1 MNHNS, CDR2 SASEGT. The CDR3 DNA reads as TGTGCCAGCAGACGGGACCCCGGACCCTACGAGCAGTACTTC. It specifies CASRRDPGPYEQYF.

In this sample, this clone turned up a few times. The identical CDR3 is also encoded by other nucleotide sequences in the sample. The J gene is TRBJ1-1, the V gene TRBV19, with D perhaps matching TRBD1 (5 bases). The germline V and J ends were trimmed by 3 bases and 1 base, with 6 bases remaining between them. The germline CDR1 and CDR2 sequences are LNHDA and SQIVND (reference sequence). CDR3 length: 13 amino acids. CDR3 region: CASSIGQNTEAFF. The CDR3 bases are TGTGCCAGTAGTATCGGACAGAACACTGAAGCTTTCTTT.

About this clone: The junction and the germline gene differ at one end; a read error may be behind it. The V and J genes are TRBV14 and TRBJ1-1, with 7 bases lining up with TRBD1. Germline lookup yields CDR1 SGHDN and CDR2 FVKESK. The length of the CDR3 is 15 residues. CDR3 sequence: CASSQLDQGTAEAFF. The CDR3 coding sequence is TGTGCCAGCAGCCAACTAGACCAAGGGACAGCTGAGGCTTTCTTT.

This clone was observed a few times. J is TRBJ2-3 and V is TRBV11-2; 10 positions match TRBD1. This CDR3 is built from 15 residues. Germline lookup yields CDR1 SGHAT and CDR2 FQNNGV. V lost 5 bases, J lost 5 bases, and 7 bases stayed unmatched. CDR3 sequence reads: CASSNRQGAGDTQYF. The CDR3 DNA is TGTGCCAGCAGCAACCGACAGGGGGCCGGAGATACGCAGTATTTT.

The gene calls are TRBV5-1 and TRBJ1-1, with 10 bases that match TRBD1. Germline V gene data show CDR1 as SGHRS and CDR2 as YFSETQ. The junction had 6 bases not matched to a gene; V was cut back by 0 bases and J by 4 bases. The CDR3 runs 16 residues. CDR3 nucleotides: TGCGCCAGCAGCTTGGAATGGGACAGGGGTGTCACTGAAGCTTTCTTT. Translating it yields CASSLEWDRGVTEAFF.

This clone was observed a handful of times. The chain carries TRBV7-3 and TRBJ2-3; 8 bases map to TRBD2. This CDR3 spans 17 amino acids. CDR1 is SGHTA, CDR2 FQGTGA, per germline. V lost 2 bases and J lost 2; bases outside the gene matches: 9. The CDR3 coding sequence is TGTGCCAGCAGCTTATTTGGGGGACTAGAGATCACAGATACGCAGTATTTT. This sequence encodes CASSLFGGLEITDTQYF.

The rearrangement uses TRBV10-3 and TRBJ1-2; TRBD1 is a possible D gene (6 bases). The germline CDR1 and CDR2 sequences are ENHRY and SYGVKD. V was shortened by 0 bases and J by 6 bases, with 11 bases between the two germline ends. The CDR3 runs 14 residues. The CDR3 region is CAISESATGDGYTF. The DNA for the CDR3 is TGTGCCATCAGTGAGTCGGCGACAGGAGATGGCTACACCTTC.

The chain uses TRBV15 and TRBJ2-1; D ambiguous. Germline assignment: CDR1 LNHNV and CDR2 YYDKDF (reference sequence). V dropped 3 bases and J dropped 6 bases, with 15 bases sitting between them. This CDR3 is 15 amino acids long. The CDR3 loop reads CATSRSSGIGNEQFF. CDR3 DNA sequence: TGTGCCACCAGCAGGTCTTCAGGAATCGGCAATGAGCAGTTCTTC.

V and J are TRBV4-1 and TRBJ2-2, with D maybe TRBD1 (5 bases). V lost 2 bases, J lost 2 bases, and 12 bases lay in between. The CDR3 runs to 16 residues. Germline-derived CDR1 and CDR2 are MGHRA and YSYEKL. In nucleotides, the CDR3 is TGCGCCAGCAGCCAACCTCCGCAGGGAAACACCGGGGAGCTGTTTTTT. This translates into CASSQPPQGNTGELFF.

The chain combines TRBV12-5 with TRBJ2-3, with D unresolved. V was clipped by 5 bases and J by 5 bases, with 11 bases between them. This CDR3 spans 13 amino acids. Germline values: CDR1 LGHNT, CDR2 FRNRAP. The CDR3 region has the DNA TGTGCTAGTGGTACCCGACACATAGATACGCAGTATTTT. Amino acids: CASGTRHIDTQYF.

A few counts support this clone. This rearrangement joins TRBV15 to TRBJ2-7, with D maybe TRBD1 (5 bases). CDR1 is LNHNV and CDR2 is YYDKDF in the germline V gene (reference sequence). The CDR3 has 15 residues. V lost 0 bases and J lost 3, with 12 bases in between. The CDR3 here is CATSRDFDRNYEQYF. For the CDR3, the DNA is TGTGCCACCAGCAGAGACTTCGACAGAAACTACGAGCAGTACTTC.